The T cell receptor beta chain described here comes from a study of blood T cell repertoires in COVID-19. Study details: Sites across the United States, Italy and Spain contributed samples from acute and convalescent COVID-19. T cells, B-cell-depleted T cells, or PBMCs provided the cDNA or gDNA that served as material.

This CDR3 has 14 residues. Per the germline V gene, CDR1 is LGHDT and CDR2 is YNNKEL (reference sequence). Trimming removed 1 base from V and 7 bases from J; junction bases left unmatched: 6. Study processing details: Amplification of reference gene primers provided the estimated nucleated cell counts. Clones were read by immunoSEQ multiplex PCR, and TCRdb kept only the in-frame ones, dropping some. V, J and clone size were drawn from that table, and D and trimming were deduced from the DNA. The sample lists approximately 110,000 clones, over 80% occurring once. Sequenced: peripheral blood. The chain has TRBV3-1 (or the pseudogene TRBV3-2) and TRBJ2-7; 8 bases agree with TRBD2. This TCR was recovered from a woman in her 50s with acute or convalescent COVID-19. The CDR3 loop reads CASSQGGGRTEQYF. CDR3 DNA sequence: TGTGCCAGCAGCCAAGGCGGGGGGCGGACTGAGCAGTACTTC.